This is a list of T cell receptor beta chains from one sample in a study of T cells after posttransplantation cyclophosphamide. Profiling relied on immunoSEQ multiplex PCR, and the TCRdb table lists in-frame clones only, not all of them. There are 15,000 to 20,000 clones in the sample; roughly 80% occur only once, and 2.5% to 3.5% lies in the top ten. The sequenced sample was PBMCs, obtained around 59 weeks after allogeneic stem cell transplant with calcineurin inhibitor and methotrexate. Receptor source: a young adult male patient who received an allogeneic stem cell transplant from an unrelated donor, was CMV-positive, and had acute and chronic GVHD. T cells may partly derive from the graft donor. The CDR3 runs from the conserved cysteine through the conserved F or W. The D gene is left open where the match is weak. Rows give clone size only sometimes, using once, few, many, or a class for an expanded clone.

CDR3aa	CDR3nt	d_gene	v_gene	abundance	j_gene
CSVDSGGAYEQYF	TGCAGCGTTGATAGCGGGGGAGCCTACGAGCAGTACTTC	TRBD2	TRBV29-1	-	TRBJ2-7
CASSKGPPSGREDIQYF	TGTGCCAGCAGCAAAGGTCCACCTAGCGGGAGAGAGGACATTCAGTACTTC	-	TRBV21-1	once	TRBJ2-4
CAGGHRSGANVLTF	TGTGCCGGGGGACATCGCTCTGGGGCCAACGTCCTGACTTTC	-	TRBV30	-	TRBJ2-6
CASTRDRGTGNTIYF	TGTGCCAGCACGCGGGACAGGGGGACTGGAAACACCATATATTTT	TRBD1	TRBV5-4	-	TRBJ1-3
CASRRDSYNEQFF	TGTGCCAGCAGACGGGATTCGTACAATGAGCAGTTCTTC	-	TRBV6-5	-	TRBJ2-1
CASSHGLERGSTDTQYF	TGCGCCAGCAGCCATGGTTTGGAGAGGGGGAGCACAGATACGCAGTATTTT	-	TRBV4-3	-	TRBJ2-3
CASSVESVWTGGNEQFF	TGTGCCAGCAGCGTAGAATCCGTTTGGACAGGGGGCAATGAGCAGTTCTTC	TRBD1	TRBV9	-	TRBJ2-1
CASSAGGGATNEKLFF	TGTGCCAGCAGCGCCGGGGGGGGCGCAACTAATGAAAAACTGTTTTTT	-	TRBV4-2	-	TRBJ1-4
CASSFGQGGWPQHF	TGTGCCAGCAGTTTCGGACAGGGCGGGTGGCCCCAGCATTTT	TRBD1	TRBV27	-	TRBJ1-5
CASSSGQGLQGNEKLFF	TGTGCCAGCAGCTCGGGACAGGGATTACAGGGTAATGAAAAACTGTTTTTT	TRBD1	TRBV13	-	TRBJ1-4
CASSIDPGGVDEQFF	TGTGCCAGTAGTATAGACCCAGGAGGGGTCGATGAGCAGTTCTTC	-	TRBV19	-	TRBJ2-1